The 27 T cell receptor beta chains below all came from one sample that was sequenced in a study of blood T cell repertoires in COVID-19. Measured with immunoSEQ multiplex PCR; TCRdb has only the in-frame clones, and not every one. This table has under 300,000 clones, 80% to 90% appearing once. The material sequenced was peripheral blood. Receptors originate from a woman younger than 45 with active or convalescent COVID-19.

V and J are TRBV27 and TRBJ1-3, with 10 nucleotides matching TRBD1. The CDR3 length is 17 residues. Losses at the gene ends were 2 bases for V and 3 bases for J; bases not matched to a gene: 7. The germline V gene has CDR1 MNHEY and CDR2 SMNVEV (reference sequence). CDR3 in amino acids: CASSLRATGGRGNTIYF. CDR3 DNA: TGTGCCAGCAGTTTAAGGGCGACAGGGGGCCGTGGAAACACCATATATTTT.

The chain recombines TRBV4-2 with TRBJ2-7; 11 bases agree with TRBD1. The CDR3 consists of 16 residues. V was clipped by 4 bases and J by 5 bases; unmatched bases: 10. CDR1 is LGHNA, CDR2 YNFKEQ, per germline. The CDR3 loop reads CASSPTGTGGFNEQYF. For the CDR3, the DNA is TGTGCCAGCAGCCCAACCGGGACAGGGGGTTTCAACGAGCAGTACTTC.

This clone has more than one count but fewer than ten. The identical CDR3 is also encoded by other nucleotide sequences in the sample. The chain links TRBV18 to TRBJ1-1; D remains unclear. Trimming took 3 bases from V and 1 from J, leaving 6 bases between them. The germline V gene has CDR1 KGHSH and CDR2 LQKENI. This CDR3 is built from 13 residues. The CDR3 loop reads CASSPRENTEAFF. CDR3 DNA: TGTGCCAGCTCACCGAGGGAGAACACTGAAGCTTTCTTT.

The chain uses TRBV2 and TRBJ1-2; 7 bases fit TRBD1. Germline assignment: CDR1 SNHLY and CDR2 FYNNEI. V lost 10 bases and J lost 5; bases outside the gene matches: 13. The CDR3 contains 14 residues. CDR3 region: CATLLTGAQYGYTF. CDR3 nucleotide sequence: TGTGCCACCCTTCTCACAGGGGCGCAATATGGCTACACCTTC.

V gene TRBV12-3 or TRBV12-4 combines with J gene TRBJ2-1, with no clear D. CDR3 length: 11 residues. V lost 4 bases to trimming and J lost 4 bases, with 2 bases between them. The CDR3 DNA sequence: TGTGCCAGCAGTTCGTACAATGAGCAGTTCTTC. This codes for CASSSYNEQFF.

The V call is TRBV6-4, the J call TRBJ1-6, with D possibly matching TRBD1 (6 bases). The CDR3 has 14 amino acids. Germline values: CDR1 MRHNA, CDR2 SNTAGT. The V end lost 5 bases, the J end lost 7 bases, and 12 bases lay between the germline ends. The CDR3 region is CASSIQGANSPLHF. The CDR3 bases are TGTGCCAGCAGTATACAGGGAGCGAATTCACCCCTCCACTTT.

This chain links TRBV24-1 with TRBJ1-6, with a possible D match to TRBD1 (6 bases). The V end lost 4 bases, the J end lost 12 bases, and 9 bases lay between the germline ends. This CDR3 has 12 amino acids. Germline V gene data show CDR1 as KGHDR and CDR2 as SFDVKD. The CDR3 nucleotides read TGTGCCACCAGTGACGGGACATTACCCCTCCACTTT. This sequence encodes CATSDGTLPLHF.

The chain couples TRBV7-9 to TRBJ1-1; perhaps TRBD1 as D (5 bases). The CDR3 consists of 14 residues. From germline, CDR1 is SEHNR and CDR2 FQNEAQ (reference sequence). V lost 5 bases and J lost 3, with 13 bases in between. CDR3 residues: CASSTRQIDTEAFF. In DNA form, the CDR3 reads TGTGCCAGCAGCACCCGACAGATCGACACTGAAGCTTTCTTT.

CDR3 bases: TGTGCCATCAGTCGTGACAGGGCTTCACACTTCTTC. It codes for CAISRDRASHFF. V is TRBV10-3 and J is TRBJ2-1; 7 bases align to TRBD1. Germline V gene data show CDR1 as ENHRY and CDR2 as SYGVKD. There are 12 residues in the CDR3. J lost 16 bases, V lost 5 bases, and 11 bases had no gene match.

V and J are TRBV21-1 and TRBJ2-4; the DNA was not compared with TRBD1, the D call given in the table. TRBV21-1 is given as a pseudogene. This CDR3 contains 15 residues. The CDR3 spells CASSKERDSENIQYF. Written as DNA, the CDR3 is TGTGCCAGCAGCAAAGAACGGGACAGCGAAAACATTCAGTACTTC.

The chain recombines TRBV27 with TRBJ2-5; no definite D call. Trimming stripped 5 bases from V and 2 bases from J, with 15 bases between. The CDR3 runs 15 residues. Germline CDR1 and CDR2: MNHEY and SMNVEV (reference sequence). CDR3: CASSAYLASQETQYF. Here the CDR3 DNA reads TGTGCCAGCAGTGCGTACTTAGCCTCGCAAGAGACCCAGTACTTC.

V gene TRBV10-3 combines with J gene TRBJ1-2; perhaps TRBD1 as D (5 bases). V was trimmed by 3 bases and J by 2 bases, leaving 10 bases between them. Germline V gene data show CDR1 as ENHRY and CDR2 as SYGVKD. This CDR3 comprises 14 residues. CDR3 nucleotide sequence: TGTGCCATCAGTGACCCGGGGGGGAACTATGGCTACACCTTC. Translation gives CAISDPGGNYGYTF.

V usage is TRBV4-2 and J usage is TRBJ1-6, with D tentatively TRBD1 (5 bases). Trimming shortened V by 1 base and J by 11 bases, and 18 bases separated the two germline ends. Germline lookup yields CDR1 LGHNA and CDR2 YNFKEQ. The CDR3 contains 16 residues. The CDR3 DNA sequence: TGTGCCAGCAGCCAAGCGGCGAAGGGGATGGGGCCACCCCTCCACTTT. Translating it yields CASSQAAKGMGPPLHF.

This clone has only one observation. The V and J genes are TRBV4-1 and TRBJ1-4; 9 nucleotides align to TRBD1. The CDR3 sequence is 15 residues long. The germline CDR1 and CDR2 sequences are MGHRA and YSYEKL. J lost 7 bases, V lost 4 bases, and 7 bases had no gene match. The CDR3 here is CASSPMDRGGEKLFF. In DNA form, the CDR3 reads TGCGCCAGCAGCCCAATGGACAGGGGTGGTGAAAAACTGTTTTTT.

Here the CDR3 reads CAPTGGRPRNTIYF. Here the CDR3 DNA reads TGCGCCCCTACCGGGGGTCGGCCACGAAACACCATATATTTT. The V call is TRBV10-1, the J call TRBJ1-3; D perhaps matches TRBD1 (5 bases). This CDR3 is built from 14 residues. The V end was cut by 11 bases, the J end by 5 bases, with 19 bases between. The germline V gene encodes CDR1 WNHNN and CDR2 SYGVQD (reference sequence).

The V and J genes are TRBV4-1 and TRBJ1-2; 12 nucleotides line up with TRBD1. The germline V gene has CDR1 MGHRA and CDR2 YSYEKL. The CDR3 spans 15 residues. The trim removed 3 bases at V and 4 bases at J, leaving 3 bases unmatched. CDR3 sequence reads: CASSQGQGATYGYTF. The CDR3 DNA sequence: TGCGCCAGCAGCCAGGGACAGGGGGCGACCTATGGCTACACCTTC.

The chain carries TRBV28 and TRBJ1-6; TRBD1 matches 7 bases. The germline gives CDR1 MDHEN, CDR2 SYDVKM. V dropped 7 bases and J dropped 8; count of bases not matched to a gene: 11. This CDR3 spans 15 amino acids. Here the CDR3 reads CASISYGRGDSPLHF. DNA of the CDR3: TGTGCCAGCATTTCGTATGGCAGGGGGGATTCACCCCTCCACTTT. The full variable domain, completed using reference TRBV28 and TRBJ1-6, is DVKVTQSSRYLVKRTGEKVFLECVQDMDHENMFWYRQDPGLGLRLIYFSYDVKMKEKGDIPEGYSVSREKKERFSLILESASTNQTSMYLCASISYGRGDSPLHFGNGTRLTVT.

The chain has TRBV9 and TRBJ2-1, with 7 nucleotides matching TRBD1. There are 16 residues in the CDR3. After removal of 4 bases from V and 7 bases from J, the junction contained 14 bases not matched to a gene. CDR1 and CDR2 (germline): SGDLS, YYNGEE. The CDR3 DNA reads TGTGCCAGCAGCCCCCCCGGAGAGGGGGCCAAGAATGAGCAGTTCTTC. As protein: CASSPPGEGAKNEQFF.

This clone was picked up one time. CDR3 DNA: TGTGCCAGCAGGACCCACAGGGGCCCAAACACTGAAGCTTTCTTT. This encodes CASRTHRGPNTEAFF. This chain connects TRBV6-5 to TRBJ1-1; 7 bases are a match to TRBD1. The CDR3 has 15 amino acids. V was clipped by 6 bases and J by 2 bases; unmatched bases: 9. Per germline, CDR1 MNHEY and CDR2 SVGAGI.

The CDR3 DNA follows: TGTGCCAGCAGCTTAACTAGGACAGATACGCAGTATTTT. This sequence encodes CASSLTRTDTQYF. The rearrangement uses TRBV11-3 and TRBJ2-3, with D tentatively TRBD2 (5 bases). V was clipped by 2 bases and J by 3 bases, with 6 bases between them. Germline loops: CDR1 SGHNT, CDR2 YENEEA. The CDR3 totals 13 residues.

The chain carries TRBV29-1 and TRBJ1-1; 7 nucleotides align to TRBD1. Germline V gene sequence: CDR1 SQVTM, CDR2 ANQGSEA. The length of the CDR3 is 14 residues. J lost 4 bases, V lost 3 bases, and 8 bases had no gene match. The CDR3 DNA is TGCAGCGTTGACGGGACCAACAGGGGCACTGAAGCTTTCTTT. Translation gives CSVDGTNRGTEAFF.

The CDR3 DNA sequence: TGTGCCACCAGCAAGGCCGGACAGGGGCGAGCGAACACTGAAGCTTTCTTT. It specifies CATSKAGQGRANTEAFF. V and J are TRBV15 and TRBJ1-1, with 9 bases aligning to TRBD1. This CDR3 is 17 amino acids long. V gave up 4 bases and J gave up 1 base; unmatched junction bases: 10. Germline values: CDR1 LNHNV, CDR2 YYDKDF (reference sequence).

Details on this clone: The sample carries other DNA sequences with the same CDR3. The J gene is TRBJ2-2, the V gene TRBV5-1; D is ambiguous. CDR1 and CDR2 from the germline V gene are SGHRS and YFSETQ. Trimming removed 0 bases at V and 5 bases at J, with 5 bases between. The length of the CDR3 is 13 residues. The DNA of the CDR3 is TGCGCCAGCAGCTTGGGGCCAACCGGGGAGCTGTTTTTT. Residues: CASSLGPTGELFF.

The chain carries TRBV19 and TRBJ2-6, with D possibly matching TRBD1 (5 bases). Germline CDR1 is LNHDA and CDR2 is SQIVND (reference sequence). V lost 5 bases, J lost 0 bases, and 8 bases lay in between. CDR3 length: 15 residues. CDR3: CASSVDSSGANVLTF. The CDR3 DNA reads TGTGCCAGTAGTGTCGACAGCTCTGGGGCCAACGTCCTGACTTTC.

J is TRBJ1-2 and V is TRBV5-8, with D unclear. The germline CDR1 and CDR2 sequences are SGHTS and YDEGEE. Trimming removed 1 base from V and 8 bases from J, with 12 bases in between. This CDR3 comprises 13 residues. This chain's CDR3 is CASSLSRDFGYTF. The CDR3, as DNA: TGTGCCAGCAGCTTGTCCCGGGATTTCGGCTACACCTTC.

This chain connects TRBV10-3 to TRBJ1-2; TRBD1 aligns across 7 bases. Trimming at V came to 7 bases and at J to 4 bases, leaving 9 bases not matched to a gene. The germline CDR1 and CDR2 sequences are ENHRY and SYGVKD. CDR3 length: 14 residues. The CDR3 DNA sequence: TGTGCCATCACAACATCGCCAGGGGGCTATGGCTACACCTTC. This gives the protein CAITTSPGGYGYTF.

V and J are TRBV14 and TRBJ2-6; 8 bases fit TRBD1. Germline assignment: CDR1 SGHDN and CDR2 FVKESK. Trimming took 2 bases from V and 3 from J; bases not matched to a gene: 3. The CDR3 spans 16 residues. In DNA form, the CDR3 reads TGTGCCAGCAGCCAACAGGGGGCGCGTGGGGCCAACGTCCTGACTTTC. It encodes CASSQQGARGANVLTF.